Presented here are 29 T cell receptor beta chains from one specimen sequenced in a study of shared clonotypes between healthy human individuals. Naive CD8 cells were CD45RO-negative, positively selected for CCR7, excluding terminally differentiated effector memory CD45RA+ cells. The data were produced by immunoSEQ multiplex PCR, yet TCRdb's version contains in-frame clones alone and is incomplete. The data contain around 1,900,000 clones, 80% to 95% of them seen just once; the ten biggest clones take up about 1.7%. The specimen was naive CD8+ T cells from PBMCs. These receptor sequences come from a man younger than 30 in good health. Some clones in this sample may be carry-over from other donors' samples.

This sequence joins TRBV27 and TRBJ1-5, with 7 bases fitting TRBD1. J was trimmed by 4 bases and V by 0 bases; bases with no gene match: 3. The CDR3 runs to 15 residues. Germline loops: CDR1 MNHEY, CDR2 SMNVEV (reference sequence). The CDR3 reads CASSLSGGFNQPQHF. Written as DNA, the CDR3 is TGTGCCAGCAGTTTATCAGGGGGCTTTAATCAGCCCCAGCATTTT.

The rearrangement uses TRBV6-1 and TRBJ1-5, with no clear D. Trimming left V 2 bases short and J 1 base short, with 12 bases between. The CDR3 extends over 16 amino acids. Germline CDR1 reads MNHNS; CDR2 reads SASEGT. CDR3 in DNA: TGTGCCAGCAGTGAATATCGGGGAAAAAGCAATCAGCCCCAGCATTTT. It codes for CASSEYRGKSNQPQHF.

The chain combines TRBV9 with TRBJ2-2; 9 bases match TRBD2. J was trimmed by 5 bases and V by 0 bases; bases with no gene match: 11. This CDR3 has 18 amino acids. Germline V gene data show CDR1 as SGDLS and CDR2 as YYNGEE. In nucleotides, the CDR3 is TGTGCCAGCAGCGTAGGGGACGGATGGCGGGAGGGTACCGGGGAGCTGTTTTTT. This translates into CASSVGDGWREGTGELFF.

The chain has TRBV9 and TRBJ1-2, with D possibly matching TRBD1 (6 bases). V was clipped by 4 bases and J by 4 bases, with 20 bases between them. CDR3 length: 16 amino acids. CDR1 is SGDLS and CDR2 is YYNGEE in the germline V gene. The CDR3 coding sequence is TGTGCCAGCAGCTCCCGCGGACAGCGCCACTTCTATGGCTACACCTTC. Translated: CASSSRGQRHFYGYTF.

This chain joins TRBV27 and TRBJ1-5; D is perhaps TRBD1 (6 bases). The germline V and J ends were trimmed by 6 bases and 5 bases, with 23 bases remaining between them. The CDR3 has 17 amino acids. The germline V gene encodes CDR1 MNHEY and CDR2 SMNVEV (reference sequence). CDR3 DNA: TGTGCCAGCAGACCAGTTTGGGGGCACAGGGAAGATCAGCCCCAGCATTTT. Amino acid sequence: CASRPVWGHREDQPQHF.

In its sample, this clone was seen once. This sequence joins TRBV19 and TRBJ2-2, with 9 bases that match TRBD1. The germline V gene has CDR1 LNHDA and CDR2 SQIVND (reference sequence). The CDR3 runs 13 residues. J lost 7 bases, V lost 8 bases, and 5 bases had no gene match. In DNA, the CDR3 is TGTGCCAGTTGGGACAGGGCGGACGGGGAGCTGTTTTTT. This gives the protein CASWDRADGELFF.

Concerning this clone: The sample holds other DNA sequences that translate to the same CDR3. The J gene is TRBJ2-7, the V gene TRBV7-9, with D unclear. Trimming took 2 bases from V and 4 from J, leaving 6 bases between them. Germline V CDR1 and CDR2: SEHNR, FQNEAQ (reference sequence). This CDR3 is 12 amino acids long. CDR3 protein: CASSLSPYEQYF. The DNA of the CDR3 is TGTGCCAGCAGCTTATCCCCTTACGAGCAGTACTTC.

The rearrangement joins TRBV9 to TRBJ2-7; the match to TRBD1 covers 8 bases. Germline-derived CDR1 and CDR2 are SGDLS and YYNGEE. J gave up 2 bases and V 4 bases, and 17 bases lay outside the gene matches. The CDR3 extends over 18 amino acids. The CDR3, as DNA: TGTGCCAGCAGCCCCGAAATTTCGTGGGGACAGGAGACCTACGAGCAGTACTTC. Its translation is CASSPEISWGQETYEQYF. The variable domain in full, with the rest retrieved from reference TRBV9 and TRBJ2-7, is DSGVTQTPKHLITATGQRVTLRCSPRSGDLSVYWYQQSLDQGLQFLIQYYNGEERAKGNILERFSAQQFPDLHSELNLSSLELGDSALYFCASSPEISWGQETYEQYFGPGTRLTVT.

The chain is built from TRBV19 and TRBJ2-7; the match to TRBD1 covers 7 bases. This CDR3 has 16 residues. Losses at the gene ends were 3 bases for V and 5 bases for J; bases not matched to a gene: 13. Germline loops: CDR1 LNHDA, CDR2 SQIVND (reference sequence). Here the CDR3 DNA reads TGTGCCAGTAGTATGGGAGAGGGGGCAAGGGCGAACGAGCAGTACTTC. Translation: CASSMGEGARANEQYF.

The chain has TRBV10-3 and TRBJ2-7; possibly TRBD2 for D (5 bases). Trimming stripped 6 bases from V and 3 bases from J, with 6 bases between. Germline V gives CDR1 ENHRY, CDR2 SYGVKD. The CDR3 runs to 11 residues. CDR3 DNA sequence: TGTGCCATCAGCCGGGACTACGAGCAGTACTTC. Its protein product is CAISRDYEQYF.

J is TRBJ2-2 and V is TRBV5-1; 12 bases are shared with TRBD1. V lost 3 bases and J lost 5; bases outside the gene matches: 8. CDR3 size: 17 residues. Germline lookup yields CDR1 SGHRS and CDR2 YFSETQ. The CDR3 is CASSSYRDRGPTGELFF. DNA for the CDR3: TGCGCCAGCAGCTCCTACCGGGACAGGGGGCCGACCGGGGAGCTGTTTTTT. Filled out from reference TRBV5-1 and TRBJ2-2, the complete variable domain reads KAGVTQTPRYLIKTRGQQVTLSCSPISGHRSVSWYQQTPGQGLQFLFEYFSETQRNKGNFPGRFSGRQFSNSRSEMNVSTLELGDSALYLCASSSYRDRGPTGELFFGEGSRLTVL.

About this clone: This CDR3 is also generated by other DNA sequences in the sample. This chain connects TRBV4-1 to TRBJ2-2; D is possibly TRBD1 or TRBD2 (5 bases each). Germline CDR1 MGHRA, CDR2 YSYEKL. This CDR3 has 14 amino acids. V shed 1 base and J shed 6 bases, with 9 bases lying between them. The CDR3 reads CASSQASGPGELFF. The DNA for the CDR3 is TGCGCCAGCAGCCAAGCCTCGGGACCCGGGGAGCTGTTTTTT.

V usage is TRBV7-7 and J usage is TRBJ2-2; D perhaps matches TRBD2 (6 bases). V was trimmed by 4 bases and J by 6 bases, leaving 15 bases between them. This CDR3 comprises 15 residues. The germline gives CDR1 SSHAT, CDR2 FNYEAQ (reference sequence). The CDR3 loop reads CASSSRDSSPGELFF. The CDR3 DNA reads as TGTGCCAGCAGCTCCCGGGACTCTTCGCCCGGGGAGCTGTTTTTT. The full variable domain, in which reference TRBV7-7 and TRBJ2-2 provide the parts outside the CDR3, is GAGVSQSPRYKVTKRGQDVTLRCDPISSHATLYWYQQALGQGPEFLTYFNYEAQPDKSGLPSDRFSAERPEGSISTLTIQRTEQRDSAMYRCASSSRDSSPGELFFGEGSRLTVL.

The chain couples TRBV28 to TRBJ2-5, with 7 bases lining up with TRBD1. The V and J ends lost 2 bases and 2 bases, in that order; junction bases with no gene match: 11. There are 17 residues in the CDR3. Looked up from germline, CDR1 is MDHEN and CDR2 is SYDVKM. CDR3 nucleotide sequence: TGTGCCAGCAGTTTACCCCCTGATTTACAGGGGCAAGAGACCCAGTACTTC. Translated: CASSLPPDLQGQETQYF.

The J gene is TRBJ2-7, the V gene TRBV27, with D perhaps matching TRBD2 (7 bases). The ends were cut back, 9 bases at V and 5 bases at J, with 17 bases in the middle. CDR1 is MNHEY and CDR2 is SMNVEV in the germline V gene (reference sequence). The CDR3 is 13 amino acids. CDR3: CASSFAGAHEQYF. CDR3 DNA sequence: TGTGCCAGTTCGTTTGCGGGGGCCCACGAGCAGTACTTC.

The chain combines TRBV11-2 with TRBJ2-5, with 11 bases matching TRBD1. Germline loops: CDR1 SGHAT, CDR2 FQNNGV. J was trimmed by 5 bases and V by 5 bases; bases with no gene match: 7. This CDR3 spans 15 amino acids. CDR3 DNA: TGTGCCAGCAGCCTGCTATGGACAGGGGGCGAGACCCAGTACTTC. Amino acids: CASSLLWTGGETQYF.

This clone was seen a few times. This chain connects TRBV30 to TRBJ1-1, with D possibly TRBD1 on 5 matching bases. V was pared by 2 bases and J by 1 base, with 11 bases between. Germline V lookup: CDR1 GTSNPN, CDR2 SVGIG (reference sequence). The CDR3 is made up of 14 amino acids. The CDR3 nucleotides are TGTGCCTGGAGTTGGGACGGAGAGAACACTGAAGCTTTCTTT. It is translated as CAWSWDGENTEAFF.

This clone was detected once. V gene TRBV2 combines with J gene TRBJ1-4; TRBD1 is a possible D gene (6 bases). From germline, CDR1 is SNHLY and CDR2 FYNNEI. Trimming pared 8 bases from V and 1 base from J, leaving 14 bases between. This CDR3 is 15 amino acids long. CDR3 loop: CASYRGAVTNEKLFF. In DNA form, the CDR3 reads TGTGCCAGCTATCGGGGGGCAGTAACTAATGAAAAACTGTTTTTT.

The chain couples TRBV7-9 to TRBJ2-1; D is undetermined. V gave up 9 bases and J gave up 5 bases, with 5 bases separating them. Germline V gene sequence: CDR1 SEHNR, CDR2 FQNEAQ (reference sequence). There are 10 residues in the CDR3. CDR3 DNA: TGTGCCAGGAGTAACAATGAGCAGTTCTTC. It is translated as CARSNNEQFF. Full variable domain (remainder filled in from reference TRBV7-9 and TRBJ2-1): DTGVSQNPRHKITKRGQNVTFRCDPISEHNRLYWYRQTLGQGPEFLTYFQNEAQLEKSRLLSDRFSAERPKGSFSTLEIQRTEQGDSAMYLCARSNNEQFFGPGTRLTVL.

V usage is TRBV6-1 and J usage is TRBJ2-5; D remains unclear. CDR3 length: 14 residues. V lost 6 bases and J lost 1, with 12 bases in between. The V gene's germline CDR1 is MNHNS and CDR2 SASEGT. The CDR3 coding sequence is TGTGCCAGCAGAGTCGGACCGTTCCAAGAGACCCAGTACTTC. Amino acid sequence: CASRVGPFQETQYF.

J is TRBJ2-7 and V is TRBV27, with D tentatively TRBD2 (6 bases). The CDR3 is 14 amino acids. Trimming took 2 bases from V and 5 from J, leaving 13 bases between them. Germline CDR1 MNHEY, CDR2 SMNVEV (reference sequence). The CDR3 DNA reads TGTGCCAGCAGTTTAGTCGGGAGTAGCAACGAGCAGTACTTC. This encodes CASSLVGSSNEQYF.

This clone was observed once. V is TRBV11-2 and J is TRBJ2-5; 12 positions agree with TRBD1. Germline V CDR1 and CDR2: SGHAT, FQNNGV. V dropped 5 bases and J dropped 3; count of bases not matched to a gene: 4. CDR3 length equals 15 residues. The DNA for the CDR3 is TGTGCCAGCAGCCGGGACAGGGGGCTTAAAGAGACCCAGTACTTC. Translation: CASSRDRGLKETQYF.

The CDR3, as DNA: TGTGCCAGCAGTCCGCAGACCGGGGAGCTGTTTTTT. This encodes CASSPQTGELFF. This chain uses TRBV27 with TRBJ2-2; D is undetermined. The V gene lost 5 bases and the J gene lost 5 bases, with 6 bases spanning the gap. The CDR3 totals 12 residues. Germline V gene data show CDR1 as MNHEY and CDR2 as SMNVEV (reference sequence).

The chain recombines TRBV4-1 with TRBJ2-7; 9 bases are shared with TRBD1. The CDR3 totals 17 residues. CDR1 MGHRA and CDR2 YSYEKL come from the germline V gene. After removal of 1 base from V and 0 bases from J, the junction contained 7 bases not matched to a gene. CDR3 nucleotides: TGCGCCAGCAGCCAAGCTTTTGGACAGGGGATCTCCTACGAGCAGTACTTC. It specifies CASSQAFGQGISYEQYF.

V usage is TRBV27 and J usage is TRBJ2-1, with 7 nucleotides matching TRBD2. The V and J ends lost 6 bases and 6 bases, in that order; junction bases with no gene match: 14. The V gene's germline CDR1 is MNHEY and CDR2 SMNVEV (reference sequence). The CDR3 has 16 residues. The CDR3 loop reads CASRPIGGSRFNEQFF. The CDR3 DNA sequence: TGTGCCAGCAGACCGATAGGCGGGAGTCGATTCAATGAGCAGTTCTTC.

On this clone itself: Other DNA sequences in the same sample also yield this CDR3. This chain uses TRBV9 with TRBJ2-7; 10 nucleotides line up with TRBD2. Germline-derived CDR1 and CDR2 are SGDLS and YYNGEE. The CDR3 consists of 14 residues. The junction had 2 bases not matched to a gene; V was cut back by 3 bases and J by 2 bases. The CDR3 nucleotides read TGTGCCAGCAGCGGAAGCGGGAGGGCCTACGAGCAGTACTTC. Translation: CASSGSGRAYEQYF.

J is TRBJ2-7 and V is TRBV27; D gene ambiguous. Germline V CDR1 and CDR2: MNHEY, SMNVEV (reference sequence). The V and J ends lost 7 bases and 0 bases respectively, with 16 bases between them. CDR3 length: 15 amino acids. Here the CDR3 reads CASTLAGRSSYEQYF. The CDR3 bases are TGTGCCAGCACCTTGGCCGGCAGAAGCTCCTACGAGCAGTACTTC.

The CDR3 DNA is TGTGCCAGCACCCCGGAAGCGGGGCGACACGAGCAGTACTTC. Protein product: CASTPEAGRHEQYF. The rearrangement joins TRBV11-2 to TRBJ2-7, with 7 bases matching TRBD2. Losses at the gene ends were 7 bases for V and 5 bases for J; bases not matched to a gene: 11. Looked up from germline, CDR1 is SGHAT and CDR2 is FQNNGV. The CDR3 length is 14 residues.

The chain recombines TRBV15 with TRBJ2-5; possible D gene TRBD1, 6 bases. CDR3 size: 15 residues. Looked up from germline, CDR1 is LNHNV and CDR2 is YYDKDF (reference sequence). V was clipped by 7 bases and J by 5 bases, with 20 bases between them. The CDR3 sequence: CATNTHPRQGETQYF. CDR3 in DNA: TGTGCCACCAATACACACCCGAGGCAGGGGGAGACCCAGTACTTC.